Included here is one TCR beta chain sequence, with context. This entry comes from a study of blood T cell repertoires in COVID-19. Study-wide background: From the United States, Italy and Spain came samples of acute and convalescent COVID-19. T cells, B-cell-depleted T cells, or PBMCs supplied cDNA or gDNA.

The authors' processing: Amplified reference gene primers provided the basis for estimating nucleated cell counts. Repertoires were generated with immunoSEQ multiplex PCR, while TCRdb's copy carries only in-frame clones and drops some. That table is the source of V, J and clone size, and D and trimming were worked out from the DNA. The sample has hundreds of thousands of clones, over 80% seen once; the top ten hold roughly 2.7%. CDR1 and CDR2 (germline): ENHRY, SYGVKD. V gave up 3 bases and J gave up 4 bases, with 10 bases separating them. This CDR3 contains 15 residues. The source material was peripheral blood. The chain links TRBV10-3 to TRBJ1-6, with a weak D call TRBD1 (5 bases). This sequence was found in a woman aged 70-85 years with active or convalescent COVID-19. CDR3 sequence reads: CAISESTEYNSPLHF. Here the CDR3 DNA reads TGTGCCATCAGTGAATCGACAGAGTATAATTCACCCCTCCACTTT.